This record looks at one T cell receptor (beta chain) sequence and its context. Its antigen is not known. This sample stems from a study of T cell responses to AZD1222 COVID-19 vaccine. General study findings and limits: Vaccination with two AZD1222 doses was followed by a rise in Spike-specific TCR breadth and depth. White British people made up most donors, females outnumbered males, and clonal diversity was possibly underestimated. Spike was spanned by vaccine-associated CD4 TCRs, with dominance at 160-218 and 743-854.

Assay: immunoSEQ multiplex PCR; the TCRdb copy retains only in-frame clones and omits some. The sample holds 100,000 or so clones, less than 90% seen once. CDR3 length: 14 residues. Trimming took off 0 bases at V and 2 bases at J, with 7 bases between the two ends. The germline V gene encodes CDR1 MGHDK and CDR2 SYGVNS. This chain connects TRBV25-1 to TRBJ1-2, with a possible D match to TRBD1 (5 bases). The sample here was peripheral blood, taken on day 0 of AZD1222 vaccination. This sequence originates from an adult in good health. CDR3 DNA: TGTGCCAGCAGTGAATACGCAGGGAACTATGGCTACACCTTC. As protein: CASSEYAGNYGYTF.